The T cell receptor beta chain under discussion was sequenced for a study of blood T cell repertoires in COVID-19. Germline V lookup: CDR1 SGHAT, CDR2 FQNNGV. This CDR3 has 15 amino acids. With 6 bases clipped from V and 2 bases from J, the junction kept 9 bases outside the gene matches. The data were produced by immunoSEQ multiplex PCR, yet TCRdb's version contains in-frame clones alone and is incomplete. This table holds under 80,000 clones, 65% to 90% found once. This clone came up a few times. Sequencing was carried out using peripheral blood. The genes are TRBV11-2 and TRBJ1-2; 7 bases match TRBD1. This sequence was found in a woman aged 55 to 70 with acute or convalescent COVID-19. The CDR3: CASSRRQGGNYGYTF. DNA for the CDR3: TGTGCCAGCAGTCGACGACAGGGTGGGAACTATGGCTACACCTTC.